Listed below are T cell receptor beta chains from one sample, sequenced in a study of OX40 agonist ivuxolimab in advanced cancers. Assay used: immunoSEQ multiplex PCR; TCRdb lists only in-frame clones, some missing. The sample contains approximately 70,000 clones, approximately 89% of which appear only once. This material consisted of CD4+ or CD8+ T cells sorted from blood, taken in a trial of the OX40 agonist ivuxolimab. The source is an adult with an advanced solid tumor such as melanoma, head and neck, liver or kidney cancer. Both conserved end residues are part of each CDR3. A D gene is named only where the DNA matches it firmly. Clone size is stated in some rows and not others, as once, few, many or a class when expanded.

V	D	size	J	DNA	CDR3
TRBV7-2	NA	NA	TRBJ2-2	TGTGCCAGCAGCTTAAGGGGGCTTGGGGAGGTCACCGGGGAGCTGTTTTTT	CASSLRGLGEVTGELFF
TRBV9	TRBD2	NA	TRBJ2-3	TGTGCCAGCAGCGCTGGGAGCGGGGGAGAAGCTACAGATACGCAGTATTTT	CASSAGSGGEATDTQYF
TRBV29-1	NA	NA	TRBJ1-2	TGCAGCGTTGAGTCAGGGAGCTATGGCTACACCTTC	CSVESGSYGYTF
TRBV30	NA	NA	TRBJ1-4	TGTGCCTGGAGGGCAGCCGGGGGTGAAAAACTGTTTTTT	CAWRAAGGEKLFF
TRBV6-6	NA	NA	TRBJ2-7	TGTGCCAGCAGCCAAGGGGGGGTCGAGCAGTACTTC	CASSQGGVEQYF
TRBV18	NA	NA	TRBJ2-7	TGTGCCAGCTCCCCCGTGAGGGACCACGAGCAGTACTTC	CASSPVRDHEQYF
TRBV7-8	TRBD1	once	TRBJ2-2	TGTGCCAGCAGCCGCTACAGGGGGCGTCTCGCCGGGGAGCTGTTTTTT	CASSRYRGRLAGELFF
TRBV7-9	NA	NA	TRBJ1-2	TGTGCCAGCAGCTTAGTACAGGGCGGGCCCACTAGTGGCTACACCTTC	CASSLVQGGPTSGYTF
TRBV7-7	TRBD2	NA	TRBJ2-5	TGTGCTAGCAGCTCCACTAGCGGGAGGGCAGAGACCCAGTACTTC	CASSSTSGRAETQYF
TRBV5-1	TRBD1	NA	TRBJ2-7	TGCGCCAGCAAAACAGGGGGCGCGGACGAGCAGTACTTC	CASKTGGADEQYF
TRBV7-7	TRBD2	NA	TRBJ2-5	TGTGCTAGCAGCTTGGGGACTAGCGGGGAGACCCAGTACTTC	CASSLGTSGETQYF
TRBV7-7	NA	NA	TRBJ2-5	TGTGCTAGCAGCTCGGGGTCTTTAGAGACCCAGTACTTC	CASSSGSLETQYF
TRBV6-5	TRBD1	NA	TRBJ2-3	TGTGCCAGCAGTCCTGACAGGGCGGCTACGCAGTATTTT	CASSPDRAATQYF
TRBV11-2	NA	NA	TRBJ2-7	TGTGCCAGCAGCCTGGTGGCGGGAAGTTCCTACGAGCAGTACTTC	CASSLVAGSSYEQYF
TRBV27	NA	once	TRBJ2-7	TGTGCCAGCAGTTATCCCCGGACCACCTACGAGCAGTACTTC	CASSYPRTTYEQYF
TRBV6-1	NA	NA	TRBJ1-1	TGTGCCAGCAGTGCTGCTTCAGCTTTCTTT	CASSAASAFF
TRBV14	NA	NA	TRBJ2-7	TGTGCCAGCAGCCAAGACAGGGCTAACGGCCTCTACGAGCAGTACTTC	CASSQDRANGLYEQYF
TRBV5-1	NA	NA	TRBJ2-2	TGCGCCAGCAGCCTCCGGGCCTCAGCGAACACCGGGGAGCTGTTTTTT	CASSLRASANTGELFF
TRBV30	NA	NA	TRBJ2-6	TGTGCCTGGAGTGCTGGTTTTGGCTCTGGGGCCAACGTCCTGACTTTC	CAWSAGFGSGANVLTF
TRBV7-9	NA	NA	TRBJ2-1	TGTGCCAGCAGCTTAGCGAGATTGGGCAATGAGCAGTTCTTC	CASSLARLGNEQFF
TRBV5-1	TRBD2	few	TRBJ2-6	TGCGCCAGCAGCTTGAGCGGGAACCCTGGGGCCAACGTCCTGACTTTC	CASSLSGNPGANVLTF
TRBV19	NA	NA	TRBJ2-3	TGTGCCAGTAGCACGGGACAATTAGTAGATACGCAGTATTTT	CASSTGQLVDTQYF
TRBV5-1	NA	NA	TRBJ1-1	TGCGCCAGCAGCCCTGGACGGACAAACACTGAAGCTTTCTTT	CASSPGRTNTEAFF
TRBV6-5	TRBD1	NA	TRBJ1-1	TGTGCCAGCAGTCGACAGGGGGGCACTGAAGCTTTCTTT	CASSRQGGTEAFF
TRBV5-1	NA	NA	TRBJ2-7	TGCGCCAGCAGCTTGTTCCAGGGGGGGACCTACGAGCAGTACTTC	CASSLFQGGTYEQYF
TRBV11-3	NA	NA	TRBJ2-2	TGTGCCAGCAGCTTAGGGAGACAGTCCGGGGAGCTGTTTTTT	CASSLGRQSGELFF